Given below is one TCR beta chain in context. Its antigen is unidentified. The source of the sample is a study of shared clonotypes between healthy human individuals. Per the original data handling: In the immunoSEQ data, sequences were junction-only and lacked quality scores, so filtering differed. Assay used: immunoSEQ multiplex PCR; TCRdb lists only in-frame clones, some missing. The V and J calls and clone size come from that table; D and trimming were worked out from the DNA. The table records some 2,000,000 clones, 85% to 95% of them present only once. Germline V gene sequence: CDR1 LGHNA, CDR2 YSLEER. The CDR3 length is 15 residues. Trimming cost V 3 bases and J 4 bases; bases outside gene matches: 5. Into CD45RA+ naive and CD45RA-negative memory subsets, the CD4+ cells were split. The study's findings and limits: The naive CD4 repertoires of a handful of donors were compared, and 5% to 6.5% of clonotypes were shared. Naive subsets usually exceeded memory subsets in estimated richness.

The source of this sequence is a man aged 18 to 29 in good health. The rearrangement links TRBV4-3 to TRBJ1-1; TRBD1 agrees at 10 bases. The sequenced sample consisted of naive CD4+ T cells sorted from blood. Subset denoted: CD45RA+ positively selected. The DNA for the CDR3 is TGCGCCAGCAGCCAGGAGACAGGGGGCCCCACTGAAGCTTTCTTT. Amino acids: CASSQETGGPTEAFF.